Sequencing of this T cell receptor beta chain was carried out in a study of blood T cell repertoires in COVID-19. Study-level background: The study drew acute and convalescent COVID-19 samples from the United States, Italy and Spain. T cells, B-cell-depleted T cells, or PBMCs provided the cDNA or gDNA that served as material.

Original processing methods: Counts of nucleated cells, estimated from reference gene primer amplification, were obtained. Clones were sequenced by immunoSEQ multiplex PCR, and TCRdb holds only the in-frame ones, with some missing. V and J calls plus clone size are reproduced from that table; the DNA served to infer D and trimming. The sample comprises tens of thousands of clones, approximately 88% of which are singletons, and 40% to 55% rests with the top ten. The CDR3 loop spans 14 amino acids. V dropped 1 base and J dropped 4 bases, with 10 bases sitting between them. Germline CDR1 reads SNHLY; CDR2 reads FYNNEI.

The rearrangement links TRBV2 to TRBJ1-1; tentative D call: TRBD1 (6 bases). This clonotype was obtained from an older woman with COVID-19, enrolled during active disease. Sequencing was performed on peripheral blood. CDR3 amino acids: CASSEVTGRTEAFF. CDR3 DNA: TGTGCCAGCAGTGAAGTCACAGGGCGCACTGAAGCTTTCTTT. The full variable domain, with the rest looked up from reference TRBV2 and TRBJ1-1, is EPEVTQTPSHQVTQMGQEVILRCVPISNHLYFYWYRQILGQKVEFLVSFYNNEISEKSEIFDDQFSVERPDGSNFTLKIRSTKLEDSAMYFCASSEVTGRTEAFFGQGTRLTVV.